This T cell receptor (beta chain) stems from a study of identical twins. Whole-study results and caveats: Memory repertoires showed no such pattern, whereas abundant cord blood beta clonotypes carried fewer insertions. Twins' surplus sharing was weaker for beta out-of-frame sequences. Zero-insertion findings could be partly confounded by invariant cells (MAIT and iNKT cells).

Unique molecular identifiers were in the cDNA, with template-switch universal primer binding. TCRdb redid the calling of the 5' RACE reads with MiXCR, one entry per CDR3 protein. Among roughly 710,000 distinct CDR3 sequences listed, around 6.1% were seen once. The CDR3 runs to 13 residues. CDR1 is SEHNR, CDR2 FQNEAQ, per germline (reference sequence). Trimming shortened V by 4 bases and J by 5 bases, and 11 bases separated the two germline ends. This clonotype was seen only a few times. The antigen is undetermined. Sequenced input: naive T cells sorted from blood. The source of this sequence is a man between 18 and 35 years old in good health. The rearrangement joins TRBV7-9 to TRBJ1-2, with a tentative D call TRBD1 (5 bases). The CDR3 DNA reads TGTGCCAGCAGCTCGGGACTGACTTATGGCTACACCTTC. Translation: CASSSGLTYGYTF.